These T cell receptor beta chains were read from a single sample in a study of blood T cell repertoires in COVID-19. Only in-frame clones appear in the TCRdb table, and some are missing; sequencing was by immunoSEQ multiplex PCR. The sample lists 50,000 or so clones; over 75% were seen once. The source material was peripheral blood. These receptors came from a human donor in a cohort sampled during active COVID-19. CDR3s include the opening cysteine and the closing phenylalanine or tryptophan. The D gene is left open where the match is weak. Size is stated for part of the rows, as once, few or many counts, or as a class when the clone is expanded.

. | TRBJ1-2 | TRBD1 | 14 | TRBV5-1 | TGCGCCAGCAGCTTTAACGACAGGGGTAATGGCTACACCTTC | CASSFNDRGNGYTF
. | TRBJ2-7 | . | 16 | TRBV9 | TGTGCCAGCAGCGCCCTCAGTATGGGCTCTCCTTACGAGCAGTACTTC | CASSALSMGSPYEQYF
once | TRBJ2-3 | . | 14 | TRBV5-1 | TGCGCCAGCAGCTTGGCCCGGGAGACAGATACGCAGTATTTT | CASSLARETDTQYF
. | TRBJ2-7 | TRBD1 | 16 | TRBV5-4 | TGTGCCAGCAGCTTGGCAGGGGGACAGGGGTATGGGGAGCAGTACTTC | CASSLAGGQGYGEQYF
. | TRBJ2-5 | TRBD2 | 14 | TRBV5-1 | TGCGCCAGCAGCTTGGTCGGGAGGGATGAGACCCAGTACTTC | CASSLVGRDETQYF
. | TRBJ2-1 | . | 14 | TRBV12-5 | TGTGCTAGTGGTGCCCCCTCAGTATTCAATGAGCAGTTCTTC | CASGAPSVFNEQFF
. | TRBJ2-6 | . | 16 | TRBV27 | TGTGCCAGCAGCCGACACAGGAGCTCTGGGGCCAACGTCCTGACTTTC | CASSRHRSSGANVLTF
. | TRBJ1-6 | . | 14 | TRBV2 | TGTGCCAGCAGTGAGGGGAGGCAAAATTCACCCCTCCACTTT | CASSEGRQNSPLHF
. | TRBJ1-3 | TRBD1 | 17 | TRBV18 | TGTGCCAGCTCAGCCCGACAGGGGGGGGCCTCTGGAAACACCATATATTTT | CASSARQGGASGNTIYF
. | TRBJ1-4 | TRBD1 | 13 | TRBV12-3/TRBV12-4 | TGTGCCAGCAGTCGACAGGGCGGTGAAAAACTGTTTTTT | CASSRQGGEKLFF
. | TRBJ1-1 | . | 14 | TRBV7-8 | TGTGCCAGCAGCTTTGATAGGGGAGGAACTGAAGCTTTCTTT | CASSFDRGGTEAFF
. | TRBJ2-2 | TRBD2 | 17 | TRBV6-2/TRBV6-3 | TGTGCCAGCAGTTACCGGTCCGGAACCGGGGGGACCGGGGAGCTGTTTTTT | CASSYRSGTGGTGELFF
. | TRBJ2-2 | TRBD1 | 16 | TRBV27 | TGTGCCAGCAGTTTCTCCGGGACAGGTATCGCCGGGGAGCTGTTTTTT | CASSFSGTGIAGELFF
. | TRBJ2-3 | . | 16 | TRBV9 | TGTGCCAGCAGCGCCACAGGGATGAAAGGCACAGATACGCAGTATTTT | CASSATGMKGTDTQYF
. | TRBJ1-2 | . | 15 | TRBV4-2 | TGTGCCAGCAGCCAAGAAAGTGGGCTTGACTATGGCTACACCTTC | CASSQESGLDYGYTF
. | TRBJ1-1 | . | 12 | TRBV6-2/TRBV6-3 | TGTGCCAGCAGTCGACGGGACATCGTGGCTTTCTTT | CASSRRDIVAFF
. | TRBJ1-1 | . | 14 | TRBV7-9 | TGTGCCAGCAGCTTACGGACAGAGAACACTGAAGCTTTCTTT | CASSLRTENTEAFF
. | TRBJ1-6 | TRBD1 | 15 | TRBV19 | TGTGCCAGTAGTAGGGGACAGAATAATAATTCACCCCTCCACTTT | CASSRGQNNNSPLHF
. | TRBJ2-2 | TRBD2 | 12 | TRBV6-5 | TGTGCCAGCGGGGTAGCGGGCGGGGAGCTGTTTTTT | CASGVAGGELFF
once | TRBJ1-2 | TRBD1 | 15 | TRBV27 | TGTGCCAGCAGTTTATGGACAGGGGGAAACTATGGCTACACCTTC | CASSLWTGGNYGYTF
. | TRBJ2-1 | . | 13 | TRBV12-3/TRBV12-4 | TGTGCCAGCGAGCAGGGGCCCTACAATGAGCAGTTCTTC | CASEQGPYNEQFF
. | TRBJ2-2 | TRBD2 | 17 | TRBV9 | TGTGCCAGCAGCGTAGAGCACGGGGAGGGTCCCACCGGGGAGCTGTTTTTT | CASSVEHGEGPTGELFF